The sequence of this T cell receptor (beta chain) was determined in a study of cytomegalovirus exposure and HLA in healthy donors. The overall study: Within the Caucasian-associated ancestry cluster were 81% of the approximately 400 genotyped donors. Study-wide results and limits: In a later analysis, common viral pathogens appeared linked to several of the most significant clusters. Reports described diagnosis of cytomegalovirus status by the classifier as highly specific and sensitive.

PCR primers comprised 60 Vbeta and 13 Jbeta primers. Assay used: immunoSEQ multiplex PCR; TCRdb lists only in-frame clones, some missing. Here the sample spans about 160,000 clones, around 80% being singletons. The length of the CDR3 is 15 residues. V shed 2 bases and J 12 bases; nucleotides not matched to a gene: 6. Germline V gene data show CDR1 as SGHAT and CDR2 as FQNNGV. A word on this clone: No antigen is known for it.

The TCR was taken from a male donor in good health and CMV-seropositive. V is TRBV11-2 and J is TRBJ2-1; the match to TRBD2 covers 14 bases. The sequenced material came from PBMCs. The CDR3 here is CASSLPGTSGSTQFF. CDR3 DNA sequence: TGTGCCAGCAGCTTACCCGGGACTAGCGGGAGTACGCAGTTCTTC. The complete variable domain, with remaining parts taken from reference TRBV11-2 and TRBJ2-1, reads EAGVAQSPRYKIIEKRQSVAFWCNPISGHATLYWYQQILGQGPKLLIQFQNNGVVDDSQLPKDRFSAERLKGVDSTLKIQPAKLEDSAVYLCASSLPGTSGSTQFFGPGTRLTVL.